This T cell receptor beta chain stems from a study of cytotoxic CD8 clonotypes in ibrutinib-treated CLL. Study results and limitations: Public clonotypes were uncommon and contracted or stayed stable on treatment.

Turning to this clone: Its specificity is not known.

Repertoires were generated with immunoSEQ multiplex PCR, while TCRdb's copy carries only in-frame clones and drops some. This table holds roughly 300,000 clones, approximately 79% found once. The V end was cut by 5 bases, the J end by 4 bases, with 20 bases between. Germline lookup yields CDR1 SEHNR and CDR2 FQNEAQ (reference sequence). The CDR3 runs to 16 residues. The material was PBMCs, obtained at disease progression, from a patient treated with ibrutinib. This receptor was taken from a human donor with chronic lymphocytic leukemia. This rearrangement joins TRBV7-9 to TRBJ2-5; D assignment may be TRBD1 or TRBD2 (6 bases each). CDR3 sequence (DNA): TGTGCCAGCAGCCCAGCACAGGGCGGGGAAGGAGAGACCCAGTACTTC. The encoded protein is CASSPAQGGEGETQYF.